A selection of T cell receptor beta chains follows, all from one sample in a study of T-cell memory formation after mild COVID-19. In TCRdb, the 5' RACE reads were re-called with MiXCR into one record per CDR3 protein. This table has just under 150,000 distinct CDR3 sequences, about 6.1% appearing once. Sequences were obtained from PBMCs or a T cell subset sorted from them (not recorded which). These TCRs come from an adult woman who had mild COVID-19 (a few samples of this study predate the infection). Cell type and time point are not known. The CDR3 runs from the conserved cysteine through the conserved F or W. Each record gives: V gene, D gene, clone size, J gene, CDR3 DNA, CDR3 protein. D genes are given only for firm matches. Expanded clones get a size class; other rows say once, few or many, or leave the size out.

V: TRBV2; D: .; size: many; J: TRBJ2-3; DNA: TGTGCCAGCAGGAGGGTAAATACGCAGTATTTT; CDR3: CASRRVNTQYF
V: TRBV5-1; D: .; size: many; J: TRBJ2-7; DNA: TGCGCCAGCAGCCCGGGGTATAGCATGGGGGCTTCCTACGAGCAGTACTTC; CDR3: CASSPGYSMGASYEQYF
V: TRBV12-3/TRBV12-4; D: TRBD1; size: many; J: TRBJ1-6; DNA: TGTGCCAGCAGTCAGGGGGGATCGGTTCGGGGTTCACCCCTCCACTTT; CDR3: CASSQGGSVRGSPLHF
V: TRBV3-1; D: .; size: few; J: TRBJ1-1; DNA: TGTGCCAGCAGCCGACAGGCAACGAACACTGAAGCTTTCTTT; CDR3: CASSRQATNTEAFF
V: TRBV4-3; D: .; size: .; J: TRBJ2-2; DNA: TGCGCCAGCAGCCGGGACCCCCGGACCGGGGAGCTGTTTTTT; CDR3: CASSRDPRTGELFF
V: TRBV4-1; D: TRBD1; size: many; J: TRBJ1-1; DNA: TGCGCCAGCAAAAGGACAGGGGACCACACTGAAGCTTTCTTT; CDR3: CASKRTGDHTEAFF
V: TRBV7-9; D: TRBD1; size: many; J: TRBJ1-3; DNA: TGTGCCAGCAGCTTTGGACAGGGCTACTCTGGAAACACCATATATTTT; CDR3: CASSFGQGYSGNTIYF
V: TRBV20-1; D: TRBD2; size: many; J: TRBJ2-1; DNA: TGCAGTGCTTTCCCCGGGGGGATTGTGAATGAGCAGTTCTTC; CDR3: CSAFPGGIVNEQFF
V: TRBV30; D: TRBD2; size: few; J: TRBJ2-1; DNA: TGTGCCTGGAGTGTGATCCGGGGATCGCGGGGGGGCCGTGGTGAGCAGTTCTTC; CDR3: CAWSVIRGSRGGRGEQFF
V: TRBV11-2; D: .; size: .; J: TRBJ2-7; DNA: TGTGCCAGCAGCTCCATAGGGGGAAGGGGCGAGCAGTACTTC; CDR3: CASSSIGGRGEQYF
V: TRBV12-3/TRBV12-4; D: .; size: .; J: TRBJ1-1; DNA: TGTGCCAGCAGAGCGGGACTGCGGAACACTGAAGCTTTCTTT; CDR3: CASRAGLRNTEAFF
V: TRBV18; D: .; size: few; J: TRBJ2-7; DNA: TGTGCCAGCTCACCACCGATGGGGAATCTCTACTACGAGCAGTACTTC; CDR3: CASSPPMGNLYYEQYF
V: TRBV5-1; D: .; size: few; J: TRBJ1-4; DNA: TGCGCCAGCAGCTCACAGGAAGCTGGGGGTGAAAAACTGTTTTTT; CDR3: CASSSQEAGGEKLFF
V: TRBV20-1; D: .; size: many; J: TRBJ2-5; DNA: TGCAGTGCTCGAGGTTGGCAGGGTTTCCGAGAGACCCAGTACTTC; CDR3: CSARGWQGFRETQYF
V: TRBV3-2; D: .; size: once; J: TRBJ2-7; DNA: TGTGCCAGCAGCCAAGATGGACCAGCGGGCCTCTCCTACGAGCAGTACTTC; CDR3: CASSQDGPAGLSYEQYF
V: TRBV9; D: .; size: .; J: TRBJ1-2; DNA: TGTGCCAGCAGCGCCACTAACTATGGCTACACCTTC; CDR3: CASSATNYGYTF
V: TRBV3-1; D: .; size: .; J: TRBJ1-6; DNA: TGTGCCAGCAGCCAAGGGACCCCCACTTGGAATTCACCCCTCCACTTT; CDR3: CASSQGTPTWNSPLHF
V: TRBV6-1; D: .; size: few; J: TRBJ1-1; DNA: TGTGCCAGCAGTGAAGTGTCGGGGAACACTGAAGCTTTCTTT; CDR3: CASSEVSGNTEAFF
V: TRBV5-1; D: TRBD1; size: many; J: TRBJ2-7; DNA: TGCGCCAGCAGCACTCGTACCGGGACAGGGTGGAACGAGCAGTACTTC; CDR3: CASSTRTGTGWNEQYF
V: TRBV20-1; D: TRBD1; size: .; J: TRBJ1-4; DNA: TGCAGTGCTAGAGTTCACAGGGGTGGAGAAAAACTGTTTTTT; CDR3: CSARVHRGGEKLFF
V: TRBV7-8; D: TRBD1; size: few; J: TRBJ1-1; DNA: TGTGCCAGCAGCGGACAGGGGGCGGTGAACACTGAAGCTTTCTTT; CDR3: CASSGQGAVNTEAFF
V: TRBV6-2/TRBV6-3; D: .; size: few; J: TRBJ1-1; DNA: TGTGCCAGCACTCGCTTGAACACTGAAGCTTTCTTT; CDR3: CASTRLNTEAFF
V: TRBV12-3/TRBV12-4; D: TRBD1; size: few; J: TRBJ1-2; DNA: TGTGCCAGCAGTTTATGGACAGGGGAATATGGCTACACCTTC; CDR3: CASSLWTGEYGYTF
V: TRBV3-1; D: .; size: few; J: TRBJ2-6; DNA: TGTGCCAGCAGCTACTCCCGCGGGACTGGGGCCAACGTCCTGACTTTC; CDR3: CASSYSRGTGANVLTF
V: TRBV4-2; D: TRBD1; size: many; J: TRBJ1-5; DNA: TGTGCCAGCAGCCAAGATGGCAGGGGGAACAATCAGCCCCAGCATTTT; CDR3: CASSQDGRGNNQPQHF
V: TRBV25-1; D: .; size: many; J: TRBJ2-7; DNA: TGTGCCAGCAGTGAAAGAAACTCCTACGAGCAGTACTTC; CDR3: CASSERNSYEQYF
V: TRBV4-1; D: TRBD1; size: many; J: TRBJ1-4; DNA: TGCGCCAGCAGCCACGCAATCGGACAGGTCCCTAATGAAAAACTGTTTTTT; CDR3: CASSHAIGQVPNEKLFF
V: TRBV20-1; D: .; size: many; J: TRBJ2-3; DNA: TGCAGTGCTAGAGGGATATTCCAGGCCACAGATACGCAGTATTTT; CDR3: CSARGIFQATDTQYF
V: TRBV30; D: .; size: many; J: TRBJ1-3; DNA: TGTGCTCGGGGATACTCTGGAAACACCATATATTTT; CDR3: CARGYSGNTIYF
V: TRBV3-1; D: .; size: many; J: TRBJ2-1; DNA: TGTGCCAGCAGCCCCTCTAATAGCGGAAGGGGTAATGAGCAGTTCTTC; CDR3: CASSPSNSGRGNEQFF
V: TRBV12-5; D: .; size: .; J: TRBJ2-1; DNA: TGTGCTAGTGGTCCGAGGGGGAATGAGCAGTTCTTC; CDR3: CASGPRGNEQFF
V: TRBV29-1; D: .; size: many; J: TRBJ1-1; DNA: TGCAGCGTTGGCTCGGACAGCTATAGTCGGACTGAAGCTTTCTTT; CDR3: CSVGSDSYSRTEAFF
V: TRBV12-5; D: .; size: many; J: TRBJ2-2; DNA: TGTGCTAGTGGTTTTGATCCCGTCCACTGGGGGAACACCGGGGAGCTGTTTTTT; CDR3: CASGFDPVHWGNTGELFF
V: TRBV12-3/TRBV12-4; D: .; size: many; J: TRBJ2-1; DNA: TGTGCCAGCAGACTGGTGGAAAAGCAGTTCTTC; CDR3: CASRLVEKQFF
V: TRBV6-6; D: .; size: .; J: TRBJ1-1; DNA: TGTGCCAGCAGTTACAGCGGGGATGGGACTGAAGCTTTCTTT; CDR3: CASSYSGDGTEAFF
V: TRBV4-2; D: .; size: many; J: TRBJ2-5; DNA: TGTGCCAGCAGCCAATGGGGAGCGGGCCAAGAGACCCAGTACTTC; CDR3: CASSQWGAGQETQYF
V: TRBV7-7; D: .; size: few; J: TRBJ2-5; DNA: TGTGCTAGCAGCCAACCCGGGACGCCCCAAGAGACCCAGTACTTC; CDR3: CASSQPGTPQETQYF
V: TRBV27; D: .; size: few; J: TRBJ2-1; DNA: TGTGCCAGCAGTTCCCGGACGGGGAGCTCCTACAATGAGCAGTTCTTC; CDR3: CASSSRTGSSYNEQFF
V: TRBV5-1; D: .; size: few; J: TRBJ2-5; DNA: TGCGCCAGCAGCCCGACATCAGGGGCCCTAGGGGAGACCCAGTACTTC; CDR3: CASSPTSGALGETQYF
V: TRBV11-1; D: TRBD2; size: .; J: TRBJ2-1; DNA: TGTGCCAGCAGCTTAGAGGCTAGCGGTCCCTCCTACAATGAGCAGTTCTTC; CDR3: CASSLEASGPSYNEQFF
V: TRBV5-1; D: .; size: .; J: TRBJ1-5; DNA: TGCGCCAGCAGCTTGGGGGGGGTGAGCAATCAGCCCCAGCATTTT; CDR3: CASSLGGVSNQPQHF
V: TRBV6-5; D: TRBD1; size: .; J: TRBJ1-2; DNA: TGTGCCAGCAGGATCTCTGGACAGGGGGACTATGGCTACACCTTC; CDR3: CASRISGQGDYGYTF
V: TRBV7-2; D: TRBD1; size: few; J: TRBJ2-7; DNA: TGTGCCAGCAGCTTGGCCGGGACAGGGACTTACGAGCAGTACTTC; CDR3: CASSLAGTGTYEQYF
V: TRBV5-4; D: .; size: once; J: TRBJ2-2; DNA: TGTGCCAGCAGCCGGAGCCGGACCGGGGAGCTGTTTTTT; CDR3: CASSRSRTGELFF
V: TRBV18; D: .; size: .; J: TRBJ1-1; DNA: TGTGCCAGCTCACCATCGTCGAACACTGAAGCTTTCTTT; CDR3: CASSPSSNTEAFF
V: TRBV5-1; D: TRBD1; size: .; J: TRBJ2-7; DNA: TGCGCCAGCAGCTTGTTGGGACAGGGAACCCACGAGCAGTACTTC; CDR3: CASSLLGQGTHEQYF
V: TRBV7-9; D: .; size: few; J: TRBJ2-3; DNA: TGTGCCAGCAGCTCAGGGTTACAGGGTAGGACAGATACGCAGTATTTT; CDR3: CASSSGLQGRTDTQYF
V: TRBV7-2; D: .; size: .; J: TRBJ1-1; DNA: TGTGCCAGCAGCTTAGCGATTCAACACCAAAAGAAGGACACTGAAGCTTTCTTT; CDR3: CASSLAIQHQKKDTEAFF
V: TRBV2; D: .; size: .; J: TRBJ2-2; DNA: TGTGCCAGCAGTGCAGGGAACACCGGGGAGCTGTTTTTT; CDR3: CASSAGNTGELFF
V: TRBV20-1; D: .; size: few; J: TRBJ1-5; DNA: TGCAGTGCTAGAGGGGTGTCGGGTCAGCCCCAGCATTTT; CDR3: CSARGVSGQPQHF
V: TRBV5-1; D: TRBD1; size: .; J: TRBJ2-7; DNA: TGCGCCAGCAGCTCAGATGGGACAGGGGCCTACGAGCAGTACTTC; CDR3: CASSSDGTGAYEQYF
V: TRBV29-1; D: TRBD1; size: few; J: TRBJ1-1; DNA: TGCAGCTGTCAGGGGGCACTGGACACTGAAGCTTTCTTT; CDR3: CSCQGALDTEAFF
V: TRBV4-1; D: .; size: .; J: TRBJ1-2; DNA: TGCGCCAGCAGCCAAGGAACAGGAACGGACTATGGCTACACCTTC; CDR3: CASSQGTGTDYGYTF
V: TRBV24-1; D: .; size: .; J: TRBJ1-1; DNA: TGTGCCACCAGTGATGGGGTTCAAAACACTGAAGCTTTCTTT; CDR3: CATSDGVQNTEAFF
V: TRBV5-1; D: .; size: few; J: TRBJ1-2; DNA: TGCGCCAGCAGTTCCCAGGGGTGGGGCTACACCTTC; CDR3: CASSSQGWGYTF
V: TRBV2; D: TRBD1; size: .; J: TRBJ1-5; DNA: TGTGCCAGCAGGGCACAGGGGGCCGGCAATCAGCCCCAGCATTTT; CDR3: CASRAQGAGNQPQHF
V: TRBV5-1; D: .; size: few; J: TRBJ2-1; DNA: TGCGCCAGCAGCTTGGAAGGGGCCTACAATGAGCAGTTCTTC; CDR3: CASSLEGAYNEQFF
V: TRBV2; D: TRBD1; size: .; J: TRBJ1-5; DNA: TGTGCCAGCACCGGGACAGGGGGCCTCAATCAGCCCCAGCATTTT; CDR3: CASTGTGGLNQPQHF
V: TRBV7-2; D: .; size: few; J: TRBJ2-1; DNA: TGTGCCAGCAGCTTAGCGGCCGGGTACGAGCAGTTCTTC; CDR3: CASSLAAGYEQFF